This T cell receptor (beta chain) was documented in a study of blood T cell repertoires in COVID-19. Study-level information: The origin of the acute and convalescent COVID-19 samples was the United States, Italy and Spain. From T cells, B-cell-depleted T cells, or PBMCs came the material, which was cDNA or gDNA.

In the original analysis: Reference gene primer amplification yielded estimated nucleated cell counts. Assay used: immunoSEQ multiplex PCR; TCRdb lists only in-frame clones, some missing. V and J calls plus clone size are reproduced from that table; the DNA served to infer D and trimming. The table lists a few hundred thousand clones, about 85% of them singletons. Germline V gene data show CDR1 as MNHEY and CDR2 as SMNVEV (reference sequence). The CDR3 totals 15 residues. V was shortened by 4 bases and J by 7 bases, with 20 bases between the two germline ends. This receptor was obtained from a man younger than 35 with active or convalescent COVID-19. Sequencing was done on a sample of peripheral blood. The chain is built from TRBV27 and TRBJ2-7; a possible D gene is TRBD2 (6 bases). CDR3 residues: CASSSTREVKREQYF. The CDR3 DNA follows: TGTGCCAGCAGTTCCACTAGGGAGGTAAAGCGGGAGCAGTACTTC.